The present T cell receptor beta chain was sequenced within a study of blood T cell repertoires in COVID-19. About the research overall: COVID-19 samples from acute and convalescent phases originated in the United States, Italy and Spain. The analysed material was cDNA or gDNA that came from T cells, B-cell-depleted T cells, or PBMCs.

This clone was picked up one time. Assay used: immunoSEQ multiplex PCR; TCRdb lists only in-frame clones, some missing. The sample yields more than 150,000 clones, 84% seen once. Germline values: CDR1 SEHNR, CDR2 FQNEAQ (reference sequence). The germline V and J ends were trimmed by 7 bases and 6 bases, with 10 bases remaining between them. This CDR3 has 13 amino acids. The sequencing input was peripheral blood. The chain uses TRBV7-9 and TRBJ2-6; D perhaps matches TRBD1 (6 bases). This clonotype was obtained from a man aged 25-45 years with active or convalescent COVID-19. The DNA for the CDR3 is TGTGCCAGCAAGCAGGGGCTGGCCAACGTCCTGACTTTC. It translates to CASKQGLANVLTF.